Below, 9 T cell receptor beta chains from the same sample are listed, as sequenced in a study of blood T cells in healthy people across ages (dated by TCRdb to 2013 to 2016). The library was obtained by 5' RACE. Sequencing used an Illumina HiSeq 2500. A second PCR of about 7 to 12 cycles was run with a J-beta primer mix and a sample-barcoded 5' primer. In-frame beta chains were kept once TCRdb had trimmed the public reads at Q25 with fastp and called clones with MiXCR. Rows merge per CDR3 protein into single entries with the most common DNA and genes. The sample contains over a million distinct CDR3 sequences, approximately 59% of them found a single time. In total, the top ten clones hold 6.7% of the sample. Sequencing used blood. Source of these receptors: a man aged 18-30 years in good health.

V usage is TRBV12-3 or TRBV12-4 and J usage is TRBJ1-2; maybe TRBD1 (5 bases). This CDR3 is 14 amino acids long. Trimming left V 3 bases short and J 6 bases short, with 14 bases between. CDR3 sequence reads: CASSFGRGHNGYTF. CDR3 DNA sequence: TGTGCCAGCAGTTTTGGTAGAGGACACAATGGCTACACCTTC.

This clonotype showed up just a few times. The chain recombines TRBV20-1 with TRBJ2-3; a weak D match, TRBD2 (6 bases). Germline loops: CDR1 DFQATT, CDR2 SNEGSKA (reference sequence). V was shortened by 0 bases and J by 2 bases, with 12 bases between the two germline ends. CDR3 size: 15 residues. This CDR3 reads CSARDRGKATDTQYF. The CDR3 nucleotides are TGCAGTGCTAGAGATCGGGGGAAGGCCACAGATACGCAGTATTTT.

The chain recombines TRBV27 with TRBJ1-1; D uncertain. From germline, CDR1 is MNHEY and CDR2 SMNVEV (reference sequence). CDR3 length equals 12 residues. Trimming cost V 9 bases and J 1 base, with 9 bases left between them. The CDR3 region is CASEMGNTEAFF. CDR3 DNA: TGTGCCAGTGAGATGGGGAACACTGAAGCTTTCTTT.

The chain links TRBV15 to TRBJ2-3, with D hard to call. CDR3 length: 14 amino acids. The germline gives CDR1 LNHNV, CDR2 YYDKDF (reference sequence). V lost 0 bases to trimming and J lost 9 bases, with 13 bases between them. This chain's CDR3 is CATSRDRAEMTQYF. The CDR3 region has the DNA TGTGCCACCAGCAGAGATAGGGCGGAGATGACGCAGTATTTT.

V usage is TRBV2 and J usage is TRBJ2-1; either TRBD1 or TRBD2 may supply D (5 bases each). The CDR3 covers 17 residues. CDR1 SNHLY and CDR2 FYNNEI come from the germline V gene. Trimming took 0 bases from V and 4 from J, leaving 16 bases between them. CDR3 amino acids: CASSEALGVGPYNEQFF. CDR3 sequence (DNA): TGTGCCAGCAGTGAAGCGCTGGGGGTCGGCCCGTACAATGAGCAGTTCTTC.

V gene TRBV5-6 combines with J gene TRBJ2-3; 8 bases align to TRBD1. After removal of 4 bases from V and 6 bases from J, the junction contained 10 bases not matched to a gene. The CDR3 runs 15 residues. Germline CDR1 reads SGHDT; CDR2 reads YYEEEE. The CDR3: CASSPNLNRGDTQYF. The CDR3 DNA follows: TGTGCCAGCAGCCCAAACCTCAACAGGGGGGATACGCAGTATTTT.

V usage is TRBV20-1 and J usage is TRBJ2-7, with 11 bases lining up with TRBD1. Per germline, CDR1 DFQATT and CDR2 SNEGSKA (reference sequence). The CDR3 is 16 residues long. V was clipped by 2 bases and J by 1 base; unmatched bases: 7. The CDR3 bases are TGCAGTGCTAGACCTCTCGGGACAGGGGGTTCCTACGAGCAGTACTTC. Protein sequence: CSARPLGTGGSYEQYF.

As regards this clonotype: Given a much more abundant clone one base away, this may be a read error. The chain combines TRBV27 with TRBJ2-7, with 10 positions matching TRBD1. V shed 7 bases, J shed 4 bases, and the junction held 1 base outside the gene matches. Germline V gives CDR1 MNHEY, CDR2 SMNVEV (reference sequence). CDR3 size: 12 residues. The CDR3 coding sequence is TGTGCCAGCATGGGACAGGGGTACGAGCAGTACTTC. Translation gives CASMGQGYEQYF.

This clonotype has only a few counts. The chain combines TRBV18 with TRBJ1-2; 8 bases align to TRBD1. The germline gives CDR1 KGHSH, CDR2 LQKENI. The J segment lost 4 bases and the V segment lost 1 base, leaving 5 bases of the junction unmatched. There are 15 residues in the CDR3. The CDR3 loop reads CASSPRTGRVYGYTF. In nucleotides, the CDR3 is TGTGCCAGCTCACCACGGACAGGGCGCGTCTATGGCTACACCTTC.